The 10 T cell receptor beta chains given below trace back to one sample, sequenced in a study of HIV-infected patients and healthy controls. Whole blood was used without fractionation, so all unsorted peripheral T cells were included. cDNA was made from 500 ng RNA using alpha and beta constant primers. Each of the alpha and beta chains got its own library through chain-specific third strand synthesis with indices. TCRdb re-derived calls from the 5' RACE reads in MiXCR, one entry per CDR3 protein. Of 350 to 500 distinct CDR3 sequences detected, less than 75% appear once; the ten largest clones hold around 64%. The material sequenced was blood, taken before antiretroviral therapy. The receptors were sampled from an adult with HIV infection.

A word on this clonotype: As an off-target read in a library built for alpha chains, this beta chain has a frequency of little significance. The genes are TRBV28 and TRBJ2-1; TRBD1 or TRBD2 may be the D gene (5 bases each). The germline gives CDR1 MDHEN, CDR2 SYDVKM. Trimming removed 2 bases from V and 9 bases from J, with 11 bases in between. The CDR3 contains 13 residues. CDR3 DNA: TGTGCCAGCAGTTTAGGGACCCTTGGTGAGCAGTTCTTC. Translation gives CASSLGTLGEQFF.

In the case of this clonotype: This beta chain was picked up by a library intended for alpha chains and is off target, so its count carries little meaning. V and J are TRBV6-2 or TRBV6-3 and TRBJ2-1; 7 bases map to TRBD1. The CDR3 covers 14 residues. V was clipped by 6 bases and J by 1 base; unmatched bases: 3. CDR1 is MNHEY, CDR2 SVGEGT, per germline. CDR3 loop: CASSRQGSYNEQFF. In DNA, the CDR3 is TGTGCCAGCAGCAGACAGGGTTCCTACAATGAGCAGTTCTTC.

Points on this clonotype: In a library made to pick up alpha chains, this beta chain is a stray read with a size that means little. This chain joins TRBV6-6 and TRBJ1-1, with D unclear. This CDR3 comprises 12 residues. Trimming cost V 2 bases and J 10 bases, with 11 bases left between them. Germline CDR1 and CDR2: MNHNY and SVGAGI (reference sequence). The DNA for the CDR3 is TGTGCCAGCAGTTACGGGGAGGGTATAGCTTTCTTT. Translation: CASSYGEGIAFF.

A remark on this clonotype: This beta chain is a stray read from a library made for alpha chains; its abundance is not meaningful. The chain is built from TRBV2 and TRBJ1-3; D might be TRBD1 (6 bases). Germline-derived CDR1 and CDR2 are SNHLY and FYNNEI. The V and J ends lost 6 bases and 2 bases respectively, with 14 bases between them. The CDR3 length is 15 residues. The CDR3 here is CASRTDRYPGNTIYF. Written as DNA, the CDR3 is TGTGCCAGCAGGACCGACAGGTACCCTGGAAACACCATATATTTT. Variable domain in full (rest from reference TRBV2 and TRBJ1-3): EPEVTQTPSHQVTQMGQEVILRCVPISNHLYFYWYRQILGQKVEFLVSFYNNEISEKSEIFDDQFSVERPDGSNFTLKIRSTKLEDSAMYFCASRTDRYPGNTIYFGEGSWLTVV.

This clonotype appeared a single time. This beta chain is an off-target read within a library intended for alpha chains, so its frequency means little. The rearrangement links TRBV7-9 to TRBJ2-5; 7 bases map to TRBD2. The CDR3 runs to 14 residues. Per the germline V gene, CDR1 is SEHNR and CDR2 is FQNEAQ (reference sequence). Unmatched junction bases numbered 5, after V lost 5 bases and J lost 2 bases. The CDR3 is CASSGGTTQETQYF. The DNA of the CDR3 is TGTGCCAGCAGCGGAGGGACTACTCAAGAGACCCAGTACTTC.

In regard to this clonotype: A library made for alpha chains picked up this beta chain off target, so its size means little. This chain links TRBV28 with TRBJ1-1; 9 bases are a match to TRBD1. Looked up from germline, CDR1 is MDHEN and CDR2 is SYDVKM. There are 15 residues in the CDR3. In nucleotides, the CDR3 is TGTGAGAGCGCCAAAAACAGGGGGCGGAACACTGAAGCTTTCTTT. As protein: CESAKNRGRNTEAFF.

This clonotype was counted between two and nine times. This beta chain came through as a stray read in a library set up for alpha chains, and its size says little. The chain carries TRBV4-3 and TRBJ2-7; no clear D gene. The CDR3 has 15 residues. CDR1 LGHNA and CDR2 YSLEER come from the germline V gene. The germline V and J ends were trimmed by 0 bases and 4 bases, with 13 bases remaining between them. CDR3 in amino acids: CASSQDSGSKYEQYF. In DNA form, the CDR3 reads TGCGCCAGCAGCCAAGATTCTGGCAGCAAGTACGAGCAGTACTTC.

As to this clonotype: The library was designed around alpha chains, so this beta chain is a stray read whose abundance carries little weight. This sequence joins TRBV4-2 and TRBJ2-7, with D maybe TRBD1 (6 bases). The V end lost 0 bases, the J end lost 2 bases, and 11 bases lay between the germline ends. CDR3 length: 15 residues. Germline V gene lookup returns CDR1 LGHNA and CDR2 YNFKEQ. The CDR3 reads CASSQEGARTYEQYF. The CDR3 DNA reads as TGTGCCAGCAGCCAAGAGGGGGCTCGGACCTACGAGCAGTACTTC.

Comment on this clonotype: This beta chain lies outside the target of a library built for alpha chains; its clone size means little. The chain links TRBV11-2 to TRBJ1-1; 7 nucleotides align to TRBD1. Germline V gene data show CDR1 as SGHAT and CDR2 as FQNNGV. V shed 0 bases and J 5 bases; nucleotides not matched to a gene: 24. This CDR3 has 21 amino acids. DNA of the CDR3: TGTGCCAGCAGCTTAGACCTCAGGGGGTCGCACAGGGCAGGACAAGAGACTGAAGCTTTCTTT. It translates to CASSLDLRGSHRAGQETEAFF. Supplemented by reference TRBV11-2 and TRBJ1-1, the full variable domain reads EAGVAQSPRYKIIEKRQSVAFWCNPISGHATLYWYQQILGQGPKLLIQFQNNGVVDDSQLPKDRFSAERLKGVDSTLKIQPAKLEDSAVYLCASSLDLRGSHRAGQETEAFFGQGTRLTVV.

This clonotype was detected a few times. This beta chain is an unintended read in a library built for alpha chains; its size means little. V usage is TRBV4-1 and J usage is TRBJ2-7; 9 bases line up with TRBD1. The V gene end was trimmed by 4 bases and the J gene end by 3 bases; junction bases not matched to a gene: 4. Per the germline V gene, CDR1 is MGHRA and CDR2 is YSYEKL. This CDR3 spans 14 amino acids. The CDR3 is CASSPGQGIYEQYF. The CDR3 nucleotides are TGCGCCAGCAGCCCGGGACAGGGTATCTACGAGCAGTACTTC.